The clone carrying this TCR beta chain was seen a few times. What it binds is not known. The data belong to a study of T-cell reconstitution after alpha-beta-depleted transplantation in children. General study points: Fresh T-cell production supplied most of the T-cell counts and diversity seen one year after transplant. Where alpha-beta T cells came from about two months after transplant was reportedly several hundred expanded graft clones.

The CDR3 runs to 16 residues. Germline V lookup: CDR1 PRHDT, CDR2 FYEKMQ (reference sequence). Trimming left V 5 bases short and J 3 bases short, with 17 bases between. Unique molecular identifiers were built into the TCRbeta library. TCRdb itself ran the PCR reads through MiXCR, one entry per CDR3 protein. The repertoire holds hundreds of thousands of distinct CDR3 sequences, with over 10% as singletons. Sequenced material: PBMCs, mostly from graft donor cells, taken 360 days after TCRalphabeta/CD19-depleted stem cell transplant. This clonotype was obtained from a male patient younger than 18 who had a stem cell transplant for acute myeloid leukemia, so the T cells may come from the graft donor. The genes are TRBV13 and TRBJ2-1, with TRBD2 as a possible D gene (6 bases). The CDR3 reads CASSPRGSGYYNEQFF. DNA of the CDR3: TGTGCCAGCAGCCCCAGAGGGAGCGGGTACTACAATGAGCAGTTCTTC.